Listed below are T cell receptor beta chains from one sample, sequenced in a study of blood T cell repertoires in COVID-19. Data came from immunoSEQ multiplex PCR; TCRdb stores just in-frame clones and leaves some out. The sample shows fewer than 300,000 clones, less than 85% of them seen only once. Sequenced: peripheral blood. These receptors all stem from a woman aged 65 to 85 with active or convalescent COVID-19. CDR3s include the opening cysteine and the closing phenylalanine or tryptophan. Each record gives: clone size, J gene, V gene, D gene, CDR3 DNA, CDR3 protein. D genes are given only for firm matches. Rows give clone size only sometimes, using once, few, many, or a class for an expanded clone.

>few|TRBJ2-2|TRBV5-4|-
TGTGCCAGCAGCTTCCTATCGAACACCGGGGAGCTGTTTTTT
CASSFLSNTGELFF
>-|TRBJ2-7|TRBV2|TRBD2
TGTGCCAGCACCTCGGGACTAGGGCAGGGGGAGCAGTACTTC
CASTSGLGQGEQYF
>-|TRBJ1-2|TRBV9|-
TGTGCCAGCAGCGAGTATCTGGAGTATGGCTACACCTTC
CASSEYLEYGYTF
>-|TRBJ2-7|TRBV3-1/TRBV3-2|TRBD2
TGTGCCAGCAGCCAGTTAGCGGGAGCTAGCGAGCAGTACTTC
CASSQLAGASEQYF
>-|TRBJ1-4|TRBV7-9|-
TGTGCCAGCAGCTTAGATTCAGGGCTTAATGAAAAACTGTTTTTT
CASSLDSGLNEKLFF
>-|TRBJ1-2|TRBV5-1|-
TGCGCCAGCAGCGGTACTGCAGGTGATGGCTACACCTTC
CASSGTAGDGYTF
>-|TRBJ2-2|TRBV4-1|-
TGCGCCAGCAGCCAAGAGCCAGTGCGGGGCACCGGGGAGCTGTTTTTT
CASSQEPVRGTGELFF
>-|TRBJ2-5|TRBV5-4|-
TGTGCCAGCAGCTGGGGGCAGGGGGGTTTGGAGACCCAGTACTTC
CASSWGQGGLETQYF
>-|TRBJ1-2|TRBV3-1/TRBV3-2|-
TGTGCCAGCAGCCGCGGGGTCTATGGCTACACCTTC
CASSRGVYGYTF
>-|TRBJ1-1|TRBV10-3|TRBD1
TGTGCCATCGGGACAGCCGAAACGAACACTGAAGCTTTCTTT
CAIGTAETNTEAFF
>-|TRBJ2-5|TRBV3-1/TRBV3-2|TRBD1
TGTGCCAGCCGTGACAGGGGCGAGACCCAGTACTTC
CASRDRGETQYF
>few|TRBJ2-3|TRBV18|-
TGTGCCAGCTCACCTCGGCAGGGGTACGCAGATACGCAGTATTTT
CASSPRQGYADTQYF
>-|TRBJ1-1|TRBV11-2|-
TGTGCCAGCAGCGGGGGCCGGGCAGGGAAGGCTGAAGCTTTCTTT
CASSGGRAGKAEAFF
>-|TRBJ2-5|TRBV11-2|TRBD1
TGTGCCAGCAGCTTAGTCAGGGGGGAGACCCAGTACTTC
CASSLVRGETQYF
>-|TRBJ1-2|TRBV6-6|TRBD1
TGTGCCAGCAGTCGATCCGACAGGGCGTCGGATGGCTACACCTTC
CASSRSDRASDGYTF
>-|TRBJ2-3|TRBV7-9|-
TGTGCCAGCAGCTTAGAAGTAGCGTCAGATACGCAGTATTTT
CASSLEVASDTQYF
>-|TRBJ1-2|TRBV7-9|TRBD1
TGTGCCAGCAGGTCCGGGACAGGGGGGAACTATGGCTACACCTTC
CASRSGTGGNYGYTF
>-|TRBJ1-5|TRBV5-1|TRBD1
TGCGCCAGCAGCTTGGAGGGGACAGAGTATCAGCCCCAGCATTTT
CASSLEGTEYQPQHF
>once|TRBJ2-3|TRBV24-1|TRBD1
TGTGCCACCAGTGATCCTCGGACAGGGGGCTTTGTTACGCAGTATTTT
CATSDPRTGGFVTQYF
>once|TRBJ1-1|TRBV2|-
TGTGCCAGCAGCGCCTCCGGGACATGGAGTGAAGCTTTCTTT
CASSASGTWSEAFF
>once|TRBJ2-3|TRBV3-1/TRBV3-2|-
TGTGCCAGCAGGGTTAGCGGAGGCACAGATACGCAGTATTTT
CASRVSGGTDTQYF
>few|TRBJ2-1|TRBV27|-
TGTGCCAGCAAATCCCTCAATGAGCAGTTCTTC
CASKSLNEQFF
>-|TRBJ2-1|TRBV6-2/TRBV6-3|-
TGTGCCAGCAGTTACTCACAAAATGAGCAGTTCTTC
CASSYSQNEQFF
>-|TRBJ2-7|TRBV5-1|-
TGCGCCAGCAGCTCGGGATTGGCGGGGACCCCAGGGTACTTC
CASSSGLAGTPGYF
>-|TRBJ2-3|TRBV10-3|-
TGTGCCATCAGTGGGACTTCGGATACGCAGTATTTT
CAISGTSDTQYF
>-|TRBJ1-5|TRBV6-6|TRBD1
TGTGCCAGCAGTTCCACAGGGGGAGGCGATCAGCCCCAGCATTTT
CASSSTGGGDQPQHF
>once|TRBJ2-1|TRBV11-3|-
TGTGCCAGCAGCTTAGAAAGGGAGGATGAGCAGTTCTTC
CASSLEREDEQFF
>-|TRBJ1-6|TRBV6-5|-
TGTGCCAGCAGTTCCGGGTCGAGTTCACCCCTCCACTTT
CASSSGSSSPLHF
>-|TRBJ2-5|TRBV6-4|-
TGTGCCAGCAGTGCTATCCCGGGGGAGACCCAGTACTTC
CASSAIPGETQYF
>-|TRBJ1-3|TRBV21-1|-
TGTGCCAGCAGCAAGGGGGGAGGGGCCTCTGGAAACACCATATATTTT
CASSKGGGASGNTIYF
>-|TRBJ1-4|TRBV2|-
TGTGCCAGCAGCCCGACCCCGGGACAAAATGAAAAACTGTTTTTT
CASSPTPGQNEKLFF
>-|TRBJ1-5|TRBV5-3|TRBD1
TGTGCCAGAAGCAGATTCCGGGACAGGGCCATCAATCAGCCCCAGCATTTT
CARSRFRDRAINQPQHF
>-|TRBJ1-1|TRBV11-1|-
TGTGCCAGCAGCTTCCAGGAAACTGAAGCTTTCTTT
CASSFQETEAFF
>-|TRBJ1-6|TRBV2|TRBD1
TGTGCCAGACAGGGGCAGCGGCGCTCACCCCTCCACTTT
CARQGQRRSPLHF
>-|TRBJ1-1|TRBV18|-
TGTGCCAGCTCACCAACCCTTACGGGGGGAGTGAACACTGAAGCTTTCTTT
CASSPTLTGGVNTEAFF
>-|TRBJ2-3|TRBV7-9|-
TGTGCCAGCAGCCCGCGAAGGGGCGGGGGCACAGATACGCAGTATTTT
CASSPRRGGGTDTQYF
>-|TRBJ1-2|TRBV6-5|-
TGTGCCAGCAGTCCAGATGACAGCTTCTATGGCTACACCTTC
CASSPDDSFYGYTF
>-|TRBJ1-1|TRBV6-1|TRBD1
TGTGCCAGCAGTGAATGGGACAGGGTCGGGGCTGAAGCTTTCTTT
CASSEWDRVGAEAFF
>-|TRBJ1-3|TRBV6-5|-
TGTGCCAGCGCCCACCCGAGCTCTGGAAACACCATATATTTT
CASAHPSSGNTIYF
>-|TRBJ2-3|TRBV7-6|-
TGTGCCAGCAGCTTAAACGGGTGGGGCACAGATACGCAGTATTTT
CASSLNGWGTDTQYF
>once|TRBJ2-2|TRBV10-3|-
TGTGCCATCGCCCCGCTATTTCGTTCCACCGGGGAGCTGTTTTTT
CAIAPLFRSTGELFF
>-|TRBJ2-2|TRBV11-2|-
TGTGCCAGCAGCCCGAATAGTATAGCCGGGGAGCTGTTTTTT
CASSPNSIAGELFF
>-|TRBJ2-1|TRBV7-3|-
TGTGCCAGCAGCCCGGACTCCTTCTACAATGAGCAGTTCTTC
CASSPDSFYNEQFF
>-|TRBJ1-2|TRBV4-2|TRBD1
TGTGCCAGCAGCCAAGATACCGCAGGGGGCGCGGGCTATGGCTACACCTTC
CASSQDTAGGAGYGYTF
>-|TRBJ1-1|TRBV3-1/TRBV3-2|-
TGTGCCAGCAGCCAAGCTGGACTGGGGAACACTGAAGCTTTCTTT
CASSQAGLGNTEAFF
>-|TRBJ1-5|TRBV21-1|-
TGTGCCAGCAGCAAGGGGGAGGACAGGGGAGGTCAGCCCCAGCATTTT
CASSKGEDRGGQPQHF
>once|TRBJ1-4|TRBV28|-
TGTGCCAGCCGGCGAGGCGAAAAACTGTTTTTT
CASRRGEKLFF
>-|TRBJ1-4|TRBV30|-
TGTGCCTGGAGTGGACAAAGGGGTGAAAAACTGTTTTTT
CAWSGQRGEKLFF
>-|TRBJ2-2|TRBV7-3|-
TGTGCCAGCAGCCCACAGAGCCCCGGGGAGCTGTTTTTT
CASSPQSPGELFF
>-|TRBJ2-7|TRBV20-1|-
TGCAGTGCTCCCGACGAGCAGTACTTC
CSAPDEQYF
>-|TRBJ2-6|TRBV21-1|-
TGTGCCAGCAGCAAAAAAAGGGGAGCCAACGTCCTGACTTTC
CASSKKRGANVLTF
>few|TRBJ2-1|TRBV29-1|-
TGCAGCGCAGAAAGGGTTCAGGGGACTGAGCAGTTCTTC
CSAERVQGTEQFF
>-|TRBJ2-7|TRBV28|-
TGTGCCAGCAGTTTCTCTTTGGCGGGGCTCTCCTACGAGCAGTACTTC
CASSFSLAGLSYEQYF
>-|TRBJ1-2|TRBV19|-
TGTGCCAGTACCCCGACAGGTTCTGGCTACACCTTC
CASTPTGSGYTF
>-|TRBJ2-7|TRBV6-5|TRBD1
TGTGCCACCCACAGGGGGCAGTACGAGCAGTACTTC
CATHRGQYEQYF
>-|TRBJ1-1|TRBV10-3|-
TGTGCCATCAGTGGACGGGACACTGAAGCTTTCTTT
CAISGRDTEAFF
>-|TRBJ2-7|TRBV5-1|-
TGCGCCAGCAGCTTGGAAAGCCTGGGGGGGGCGAAGTACTTC
CASSLESLGGAKYF
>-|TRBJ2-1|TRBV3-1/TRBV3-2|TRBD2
TGTGCCAGCAGCCAAGATTGGAGGTGGCGGGGGGACAATACAGAGTTCTTC
CASSQDWRWRGDNTEFF
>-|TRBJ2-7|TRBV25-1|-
TGTGCCAGCAGGGCCTGGACAGACTCCTACGAGCAGTACTTC
CASRAWTDSYEQYF